The 2 T cell receptor beta chains below come from one sample, sequenced in a study of blood T cell repertoires in COVID-19. Clones were sequenced by immunoSEQ multiplex PCR, and TCRdb holds only the in-frame ones, with some missing. The data hold more than 400,000 clones, with roughly 87% observed a single time. Sequencing was done on a sample of PBMCs or T cells enriched from blood (not recorded which). The receptor set was obtained from a woman under 30 who had recovered from COVID-19.

The rearrangement links TRBV2 to TRBJ2-1, with 8 bases aligning to TRBD2. CDR1 and CDR2 from the germline V gene are SNHLY and FYNNEI. The CDR3 consists of 14 residues. Trimming removed 6 bases from V and 7 bases from J; junction bases left unmatched: 8. As DNA, the CDR3 is TGTGCCAGCAGAGGGACTAGAGGTCCGAATGAGCAGTTCTTC. Amino acids: CASRGTRGPNEQFF.

V and J are TRBV9 and TRBJ2-1, with D perhaps matching TRBD1 (6 bases). Germline CDR1 SGDLS, CDR2 YYNGEE. The CDR3 contains 13 residues. V lost 3 bases and J lost 9, with 13 bases in between. The CDR3 DNA sequence: TGTGCCAGCAGCGCAACCCTAGGGGGTGAGCAGTTCTTC. It is translated as CASSATLGGEQFF.